What follows are 27 T cell receptor beta chains derived from one specimen sequenced in a study of cytomegalovirus exposure and HLA in healthy donors. In the PCR, 60 Vbeta and 13 Jbeta primers were used. The table came from immunoSEQ multiplex PCR; TCRdb's copy has only in-frame clones and leaves some out. The table has 130,000 to 150,000 clones, about 78% seen once. Sample: PBMCs. The receptors originated from a male donor in good health and CMV-seronegative.

This clone occurred a few times. The chain recombines TRBV30 with TRBJ1-2, with D maybe TRBD1 (5 bases). The CDR3 runs 13 residues. V dropped 0 bases and J dropped 9 bases, with 14 bases sitting between them. CDR1 GTSNPN and CDR2 SVGIG come from the germline V gene (reference sequence). The DNA for the CDR3 is TGTGCCTGGAGTGTACTGCAGGGAAAGAGCTACACCTTC. Translation gives CAWSVLQGKSYTF.

This chain links TRBV7-9 with TRBJ2-7, with TRBD1 matching over 8 bases. Germline V gene sequence: CDR1 SEHNR, CDR2 FQNEAQ (reference sequence). The CDR3 covers 17 residues. The J segment lost 4 bases and the V segment lost 2 bases, leaving 13 bases of the junction unmatched. In DNA, the CDR3 is TGTGCCAGCAGCTTACGGGGCAGGGGGCTCAAGGGGTACGAGCAGTACTTC. This sequence encodes CASSLRGRGLKGYEQYF.

Only a few counts were recorded for this clone. The V gene is TRBV4-2, the J gene TRBJ1-1; 7 bases map to TRBD1. Germline CDR1 reads LGHNA; CDR2 reads YNFKEQ. The CDR3 loop spans 15 amino acids. V shed 4 bases and J 1 base; nucleotides not matched to a gene: 6. DNA of the CDR3: TGTGCCAGCAGCCCACCGGGACAGACGAACACTGAAGCTTTCTTT. It is translated as CASSPPGQTNTEAFF.

The CDR3 loop is CASSPLTGTNYGYTF. The CDR3 nucleotides are TGTGCCAGCAGTCCCTTGACAGGGACTAACTATGGCTACACCTTC. This sequence joins TRBV27 and TRBJ1-2; the match to TRBD1 covers 7 bases. CDR1 is MNHEY and CDR2 is SMNVEV in the germline V gene (reference sequence). V dropped 5 bases and J dropped 0; count of bases not matched to a gene: 6. CDR3 length: 15 residues.

The CDR3 protein is CASSLARGRREAFF. The CDR3 DNA reads as TGCGCCAGCAGCTTGGCTAGGGGGAGACGTGAAGCTTTCTTT. The rearrangement uses TRBV5-1 and TRBJ1-1; a possible D gene is TRBD1 (6 bases). Trimming took off 0 bases at V and 7 bases at J, with 13 bases between the two ends. Germline V gene data show CDR1 as SGHRS and CDR2 as YFSETQ. This CDR3 has 14 residues. Variable domain in full (rest from reference TRBV5-1 and TRBJ1-1): KAGVTQTPRYLIKTRGQQVTLSCSPISGHRSVSWYQQTPGQGLQFLFEYFSETQRNKGNFPGRFSGRQFSNSRSEMNVSTLELGDSALYLCASSLARGRREAFFGQGTRLTVV.

This rearrangement joins TRBV29-1 to TRBJ1-4; TRBD1 agrees at 9 bases. V was pared by 3 bases and J by 7 bases, with 6 bases of the junction left unmatched. CDR1 and CDR2 from the germline V gene are SQVTM and ANQGSEA. This CDR3 contains 14 residues. The CDR3 region is CSVDGDRVGEKLFF. CDR3 in DNA: TGCAGCGTTGATGGGGACAGGGTGGGTGAAAAACTGTTTTTT.

This clone was recorded a few times. This rearrangement joins TRBV29-1 to TRBJ1-1, with unresolved D. This CDR3 has 14 amino acids. V was cut by 3 bases and J by 4 bases, with 15 bases left in between. Germline CDR1 reads SQVTM; CDR2 reads ANQGSEA. The CDR3 DNA follows: TGCAGCGTTGATCCTGGCAGGTCGGCCACTGAAGCTTTCTTT. This encodes CSVDPGRSATEAFF.

In its sample, this clone was seen a few times. The gene calls are TRBV19 and TRBJ1-2; 7 bases are shared with TRBD1. The CDR3 consists of 15 residues. CDR1 is LNHDA, CDR2 SQIVND, per germline (reference sequence). The V and J ends lost 1 base and 0 bases, in that order; junction bases with no gene match: 2. CDR3 loop: CASSIGGTANYGYTF. The DNA for the CDR3 is TGTGCCAGTAGTATAGGGGGGACAGCTAACTATGGCTACACCTTC. Variable domain in full (rest from reference TRBV19 and TRBJ1-2): DGGITQSPKYLFRKEGQNVTLSCEQNLNHDAMYWYRQDPGQGLRLIYYSQIVNDFQKGDIAEGYSVSREKKESFPLTVTSAQKNPTAFYLCASSIGGTANYGYTFGSGTRLTVV.

This clone was seen only a few times. V gene TRBV7-9 combines with J gene TRBJ2-7; 8 nucleotides match TRBD1. CDR1 is SEHNR and CDR2 is FQNEAQ in the germline V gene (reference sequence). V dropped 3 bases and J dropped 5; count of bases not matched to a gene: 9. The length of the CDR3 is 15 residues. The CDR3 DNA is TGTGCCAGCAGCTTCGGGACAGGTGTGGGCGACGAGCAGTACTTC. Its protein product is CASSFGTGVGDEQYF. Together with reference TRBV7-9 and TRBJ2-7, the CDR3 gives the full variable domain: DTGVSQNPRHKITKRGQNVTFRCDPISEHNRLYWYRQTLGQGPEFLTYFQNEAQLEKSRLLSDRFSAERPKGSFSTLEIQRTEQGDSAMYLCASSFGTGVGDEQYFGPGTRLTVT.

The genes are TRBV4-2 and TRBJ2-1; 16 bases are a match to TRBD2. V shed 0 bases, J shed 2 bases, and the junction held 1 base outside the gene matches. The CDR3 is made up of 18 amino acids. Germline CDR1 and CDR2: LGHNA and YNFKEQ. As DNA, the CDR3 is TGTGCCAGCAGCCAAGATGGGACTAGCGGGGGGGCCTACAATGAGCAGTTCTTC. It yields the protein CASSQDGTSGGAYNEQFF.

This clone was seen just once. The chain joins TRBV29-1 to TRBJ2-1, with D possibly TRBD2 on 5 matching bases. From germline, CDR1 is SQVTM and CDR2 ANQGSEA. The CDR3 extends over 13 amino acids. The CDR3 bases are TGCAGTTCTCGGGCCGGCGGGTACAATGAGCAGTTCTTC. Its translation: CSSRAGGYNEQFF.

The chain is built from TRBV6-1 and TRBJ2-2; 8 bases fit TRBD2. CDR1 MNHNS and CDR2 SASEGT come from the germline V gene. This CDR3 comprises 16 residues. V dropped 0 bases and J dropped 7; count of bases not matched to a gene: 7. The CDR3 here is CASSEAGGGLNGELFF. CDR3 DNA sequence: TGTGCCAGCAGTGAAGCCGGGGGGGGGCTGAACGGGGAGCTGTTTTTT.

The chain carries TRBV27 and TRBJ1-3; TRBD1 agrees at 8 bases. Trimming took 5 bases from V and 3 from J; bases not matched to a gene: 6. The CDR3 has 15 amino acids. Looked up from germline, CDR1 is MNHEY and CDR2 is SMNVEV (reference sequence). The CDR3 region is CASSTKQGGGNTIYF. The CDR3 coding sequence is TGTGCCAGCAGTACGAAACAGGGGGGTGGAAACACCATATATTTT.

The chain is built from TRBV5-1 and TRBJ2-7; 9 nucleotides align to TRBD1. Looked up from germline, CDR1 is SGHRS and CDR2 is YFSETQ. The CDR3 has 14 amino acids. Unmatched junction bases numbered 9, after V lost 6 bases and J lost 5 bases. The CDR3 region has the DNA TGCGCCAGCACCTCCCGACAGGGGGGACACGAGCAGTACTTC. As protein: CASTSRQGGHEQYF.

V gene TRBV5-1 combines with J gene TRBJ1-2; 8 bases are a match to TRBD1. After removal of 3 bases from V and 4 bases from J, the junction contained 8 bases not matched to a gene. This CDR3 comprises 15 residues. CDR1 and CDR2 from the germline V gene are SGHRS and YFSETQ. The CDR3 protein is CASSYEDRGGYGYTF. The CDR3 coding sequence is TGCGCCAGCAGCTACGAAGACAGGGGAGGCTATGGCTACACCTTC.

J is TRBJ1-2 and V is TRBV10-3, with a weak D call TRBD1 (5 bases). Deletions cut 3 bases from V and 5 bases from J, with 10 bases between. Germline loops: CDR1 ENHRY, CDR2 SYGVKD. The CDR3 has 13 amino acids. CDR3 protein: CAISDQGGYGYTF. CDR3 nucleotides: TGTGCCATCAGTGACCAGGGTGGATATGGCTACACCTTC.

The gene calls are TRBV15 and TRBJ2-7; D ambiguous. Trimming removed 0 bases from V and 0 bases from J, with 9 bases in between. CDR1 LNHNV and CDR2 YYDKDF come from the germline V gene (reference sequence). This CDR3 contains 15 residues. The CDR3 spells CATSRDQEISYEQYF. The CDR3 region has the DNA TGTGCCACCAGCAGAGATCAGGAAATCTCCTACGAGCAGTACTTC.

As concerns this clone: Germline is not matched at one junction end, which may reflect a read error. This chain uses TRBV6-5 with TRBJ2-1; D not certain. This CDR3 spans 16 amino acids. Germline loops: CDR1 MNHEY, CDR2 SVGAGI. The DNA of the CDR3 is TGTGCCGGCAGTTACGAGTCCTCCTCACTCAACAATGAGCAGTTCTTC. It yields the protein CAGSYESSSLNNEQFF.

V and J are TRBV4-3 and TRBJ1-6, with TRBD1 identical over 8 bases. The V gene's germline CDR1 is LGHNA and CDR2 YSLEER. The ends lost 3 bases at V and 8 bases at J; junction bases unmatched: 9. This CDR3 is built from 16 residues. DNA for the CDR3: TGCGCCAGCAGCCAGATATTTGGACAGGGAGATTCACCCCTCCACTTT. It encodes CASSQIFGQGDSPLHF.

The chain links TRBV7-6 to TRBJ2-2; TRBD1 matches 9 bases. Germline V gene sequence: CDR1 SGHVS, CDR2 FNYEAQ. There are 16 residues in the CDR3. Unmatched junction bases numbered 4, after V lost 1 base and J lost 4 bases. CDR3 bases: TGTGCCAGCAGCTTAGGGGGACAGGGCGCCACCGGGGAGCTGTTTTTT. It codes for CASSLGGQGATGELFF.

The chain joins TRBV2 to TRBJ1-5; 10 bases match TRBD1. V dropped 6 bases and J dropped 6; count of bases not matched to a gene: 5. The CDR3 spans 14 residues. The germline V gene encodes CDR1 SNHLY and CDR2 FYNNEI. The CDR3 nucleotides are TGTGCCAGCAGCAGACAGGGGGCAGGTCAGCCCCAGCATTTT. Encoded protein: CASSRQGAGQPQHF.

This chain joins TRBV15 and TRBJ2-4; possibly TRBD1 for D (5 bases). This CDR3 spans 17 amino acids. The germline V gene has CDR1 LNHNV and CDR2 YYDKDF (reference sequence). V was clipped by 2 bases and J by 1 base, with 15 bases between them. As DNA, the CDR3 is TGTGCCACCAGCAGACCCCAGGGAATTCCCGCCAAAAACATTCAGTACTTC. It is translated as CATSRPQGIPAKNIQYF.

The chain carries TRBV19 and TRBJ1-2; 9 bases fit TRBD1. Germline V gene lookup returns CDR1 LNHDA and CDR2 SQIVND (reference sequence). The CDR3 length is 12 residues. Trimming at V came to 9 bases and at J to 5 bases, leaving 4 bases not matched to a gene. CDR3 coding DNA: TGTGCCAGCAACGGACAGGGGTATGGCTACACCTTC. This encodes CASNGQGYGYTF.

The chain is built from TRBV7-8 and TRBJ1-4; tentatively, D is TRBD1 (6 bases). Germline loops: CDR1 SGHVS, CDR2 FQNEAQ. There are 15 residues in the CDR3. With 7 bases removed from V and 1 base from J, the gap between germline ends came to 13 bases. CDR3 DNA: TGTGCCAGCAACCCAACAGGGTTAACTAATGAAAAACTGTTTTTT. It is translated as CASNPTGLTNEKLFF.

The chain is built from TRBV5-1 and TRBJ1-1, with D unresolved. Between the trimmed V and J ends, which lost 0 bases and 1 base, there was a span of 7 bases. The CDR3 is 14 residues long. Per germline, CDR1 SGHRS and CDR2 YFSETQ. DNA for the CDR3: TGCGCCAGCAGCTTGGCCCGGTCGAACACTGAAGCTTTCTTT. Encoded protein: CASSLARSNTEAFF.

The chain couples TRBV25-1 to TRBJ1-3, with D unresolved. The length of the CDR3 is 15 residues. Per germline, CDR1 MGHDK and CDR2 SYGVNS. V was trimmed by 0 bases and J by 0 bases, leaving 6 bases between them. The CDR3 nucleotides are TGTGCCAGCAGTGAATATTTCCTCTCTGGAAACACCATATATTTT. It yields the protein CASSEYFLSGNTIYF. Full variable domain (remainder filled in from reference TRBV25-1 and TRBJ1-3): EADIYQTPRYLVIGTGKKITLECSQTMGHDKMYWYQQDPGMELHLIHYSYGVNSTEKGDLSSESTVSRIRTEHFPLTLESARPSHTSQYLCASSEYFLSGNTIYFGEGSWLTVV.

V is TRBV6-4 and J is TRBJ1-6; possible D gene TRBD1, 6 bases. The germline V and J ends were trimmed by 6 bases and 7 bases, with 16 bases remaining between them. The CDR3 totals 15 residues. The V gene's germline CDR1 is MRHNA and CDR2 SNTAGT. The CDR3 bases are TGTGCCAGCAGCCCCGGTGGGGGCCTAAATTCACCCCTCCACTTT. Translated: CASSPGGGLNSPLHF.